One sample yielded the 20 T cell receptor beta chains listed below, sequenced in a study of chemoradiotherapy in HPV16-positive cancers. The table came from immunoSEQ multiplex PCR; TCRdb's copy has only in-frame clones and leaves some out. This sample has 25,000 to 40,000 clones, with roughly 86% found just once. This sample comprised blood, obtained from a patient who underwent chemoradiotherapy. Receptors were obtained from a human donor with HPV-associated anogenital cancer.

The chain employs TRBV11-2 and TRBJ2-7; the D gene is possibly TRBD1 (6 bases). The V end lost 0 bases, the J end lost 9 bases, and 21 bases lay between the germline ends. This CDR3 has 16 amino acids. Per the germline V gene, CDR1 is SGHAT and CDR2 is FQNNGV. CDR3 DNA: TGTGCCAGCAGCTTAGATACGATTACAGGGTCGCCTGGGCAGTACTTC. It codes for CASSLDTITGSPGQYF.

The V call is TRBV5-4, the J call TRBJ1-6; D call uncertain. The V end was cut by 0 bases, the J end by 6 bases, with 10 bases between. From germline, CDR1 is SGHNT and CDR2 YYREEE (reference sequence). The CDR3 totals 15 residues. The DNA for the CDR3 is TGTGCCAGCAGCTTGGGAGAGGGTTTTAATTCACCCCTCCACTTT. Translating gives CASSLGEGFNSPLHF.

The rearrangement uses TRBV7-6 and TRBJ2-1; 10 bases line up with TRBD2. The germline gives CDR1 SGHVS, CDR2 FNYEAQ. J gave up 9 bases and V 2 bases, and 7 bases lay outside the gene matches. This CDR3 spans 15 amino acids. The CDR3 region is CASSLQAGGQIEQFF. The CDR3 coding sequence is TGTGCCAGCAGCTTACAAGCGGGGGGGCAAATTGAGCAGTTCTTC.

This clone was observed a few times. V is TRBV10-3 and J is TRBJ1-2; maybe TRBD1 (5 bases). The CDR3 spans 13 residues. Trimming pared 11 bases from V and 3 bases from J, leaving 16 bases between. CDR1 is ENHRY and CDR2 is SYGVKD in the germline V gene. The CDR3 is CASGSGLDYGYTF. In nucleotides, the CDR3 is TGTGCCTCCGGATCGGGACTCGACTATGGCTACACCTTC.

In this sample, this clone turned up once. V and J are TRBV6-5 and TRBJ2-6; D tentatively fits TRBD1 or TRBD2 (5 bases each). Germline lookup yields CDR1 MNHEY and CDR2 SVGAGI. CDR3 size: 15 residues. The germline V and J ends were trimmed by 6 bases and 2 bases, with 11 bases remaining between them. CDR3 nucleotides: TGTGCCAGCAGACCCCAGGGACCTGGGGCCAACGTCCTGACTTTC. This encodes CASRPQGPGANVLTF.

The sample holds a few counts of this clone. This chain uses TRBV5-1 with TRBJ1-2; maybe TRBD1 (5 bases). V was shortened by 4 bases and J by 8 bases, with 12 bases between the two germline ends. The CDR3 runs to 12 residues. Germline V lookup: CDR1 SGHRS, CDR2 YFSETQ. The chain's CDR3 is CASSDYGDGYTF. The CDR3 DNA is TGCGCCAGCAGCGACTACGGGGACGGCTACACCTTC.

V gene TRBV2 combines with J gene TRBJ2-2; D is undetermined. Between the trimmed V and J ends, which lost 3 bases and 0 bases, there was a span of 8 bases. The germline V gene encodes CDR1 SNHLY and CDR2 FYNNEI. CDR3 size: 15 residues. The CDR3 is CASSDSAPNTGELFF. For the CDR3, the DNA is TGTGCCAGCAGTGATTCCGCACCGAACACCGGGGAGCTGTTTTTT.

This chain joins TRBV7-9 and TRBJ2-1; TRBD2 matches at 9 bases. The CDR3 runs to 15 residues. Germline CDR1 is SEHNR and CDR2 is FQNEAQ (reference sequence). J was trimmed by 7 bases and V by 6 bases; bases with no gene match: 10. The CDR3 DNA is TGTGCCAGCAGGCGAGTCGCGGGGGGGCCGAATGAGCAGTTCTTC. It specifies CASRRVAGGPNEQFF.

The chain employs TRBV9 and TRBJ2-5, with D tentatively TRBD1 (5 bases). Per germline, CDR1 SGDLS and CDR2 YYNGEE. Trimming left V 6 bases short and J 4 bases short, with 13 bases between. This CDR3 region has 13 residues. In DNA form, the CDR3 reads TGTGCCAGCACCTCGGTGGGGCGAGAGACCCAGTACTTC. It encodes CASTSVGRETQYF.

The chain joins TRBV12-5 to TRBJ2-7; 8 positions agree with TRBD1. The CDR3 spans 13 residues. Germline V gene sequence: CDR1 LGHNT, CDR2 FRNRAP. The junction had 7 bases not matched to a gene; V was cut back by 5 bases and J by 7 bases. DNA of the CDR3: TGTGCTAGTGGTCCCGACAGGGGTCGGGAGCAGTACTTC. Its protein is CASGPDRGREQYF. The complete variable domain, with remaining parts taken from reference TRBV12-5 and TRBJ2-7, reads DARVTQTPRHKVTEMGQEVTMRCQPILGHNTVFWYRQTMMQGLELLAYFRNRAPLDDSGMPKDRFSAEMPDATLATLKIQPSEPRDSAVYFCASGPDRGREQYFGPGTRLTVT.

The chain joins TRBV2 to TRBJ2-3; D unclear. Trimming removed 10 bases from V and 0 bases from J, with 11 bases in between. Germline lookup yields CDR1 SNHLY and CDR2 FYNNEI. The CDR3 sequence is 13 residues long. Here the CDR3 reads CATDFSSTDTQYF. The DNA of the CDR3 is TGTGCCACCGACTTCTCTAGCACAGATACGCAGTATTTT.

This clone was counted a few times. The chain combines TRBV6-5 with TRBJ1-5, with 9 nucleotides matching TRBD1. CDR3 length: 15 residues. V gave up 6 bases and J gave up 2 bases; unmatched junction bases: 5. Germline lookup yields CDR1 MNHEY and CDR2 SVGAGI. The CDR3 DNA follows: TGTGCCAGCAGCAAGACAGGGGGAGGCAATCAGCCCCAGCATTTT. This translates into CASSKTGGGNQPQHF.

The chain is built from TRBV7-3 and TRBJ2-2; D gene uncertain. The length of the CDR3 is 13 residues. CDR1 is SGHTA and CDR2 is FQGTGA in the germline V gene. Trimming pared 1 base from V and 6 bases from J, leaving 6 bases between. CDR3 nucleotide sequence: TGTGCCAGCAGCTTAAATGGGGCCGGGGAGCTGTTTTTT. This sequence encodes CASSLNGAGELFF.

This clone was detected once. V is TRBV6-5 and J is TRBJ1-4; D is possibly TRBD1 (6 bases). Germline CDR1 and CDR2: MNHEY and SVGAGI. The V gene lost 0 bases and the J gene lost 8 bases, with 10 bases spanning the gap. The CDR3 is made up of 14 amino acids. CDR3 nucleotide sequence: TGTGCCAGCAGTTACTCGGGGGCCGGGGAAAAACTGTTTTTT. Translating it yields CASSYSGAGEKLFF.

CDR3 in DNA: TGTGCCAGCAGCCGTACAGCGAACACTGAAGCTTTCTTT. Protein sequence: CASSRTANTEAFF. The V gene is TRBV11-3, the J gene TRBJ1-1; D call uncertain. Trimming took off 5 bases at V and 1 base at J, with 8 bases between the two ends. This CDR3 is 13 amino acids long. Germline CDR1 SGHNT, CDR2 YENEEA. Full variable domain (outside the CDR3, taken from reference TRBV11-3 and TRBJ1-1): EAGVVQSPRYKIIEKKQPVAFWCNPISGHNTLYWYLQNLGQGPELLIRYENEEAVDDSQLPKDRFSAERLKGVDSTLKIQPAELGDSAVYLCASSRTANTEAFFGQGTRLTVV.

V and J are TRBV18 and TRBJ1-1, with D possibly TRBD1 on 6 matching bases. The CDR3 runs 18 residues. CDR1 is KGHSH, CDR2 LQKENI, per germline. V was cut by 1 base and J by 6 bases, with 24 bases left in between. The CDR3 sequence is CASSPRQVIKTEHAEAFF. The CDR3 coding sequence is TGTGCCAGCTCACCACGACAGGTTATAAAAACTGAACACGCTGAAGCTTTCTTT.

V is TRBV7-9 and J is TRBJ1-1; 11 bases fit TRBD1. CDR1 is SEHNR and CDR2 is FQNEAQ in the germline V gene (reference sequence). This CDR3 region has 15 residues. V shed 1 base and J 6 bases; nucleotides not matched to a gene: 4. The DNA of the CDR3 is TGTGCCAGCAGCTTAGTGCCGGGACAGGGGGCTGAAGCTTTCTTT. Its translation is CASSLVPGQGAEAFF.

V is TRBV27 and J is TRBJ1-2, with a weak D call TRBD1 (5 bases). The ends were cut back, 2 bases at V and 4 bases at J, with 8 bases in the middle. This CDR3 spans 13 amino acids. Germline CDR1 MNHEY, CDR2 SMNVEV (reference sequence). The CDR3 DNA reads as TGTGCCAGCAGTTTAGGGGCAATCTATGGCTACACCTTC. Its translation is CASSLGAIYGYTF.

The chain employs TRBV27 and TRBJ2-4; TRBD2 agrees at 10 bases. CDR1 is MNHEY, CDR2 SMNVEV, per germline (reference sequence). Trimming cost V 2 bases and J 9 bases; bases outside gene matches: 7. The CDR3 has 15 amino acids. The CDR3 nucleotides are TGTGCCAGCAGTTTAGGGCTAGCGGGGGACAGCATTCAGTACTTC. It translates to CASSLGLAGDSIQYF.

A word on this clone: The junction differs from germline at one of its ends, possibly a read error. This specimen includes other DNA sequences encoding the same CDR3. The chain carries TRBV20-1 and TRBJ2-7; D remains ambiguous. The CDR3 spans 10 residues. Germline CDR1 is DFQATT and CDR2 is SNEGSKA (reference sequence). This CDR3 reads CSARDQEQYF. In DNA, the CDR3 is TGCAGCGCTAGAGACCAGGAGCAGTACTTC.